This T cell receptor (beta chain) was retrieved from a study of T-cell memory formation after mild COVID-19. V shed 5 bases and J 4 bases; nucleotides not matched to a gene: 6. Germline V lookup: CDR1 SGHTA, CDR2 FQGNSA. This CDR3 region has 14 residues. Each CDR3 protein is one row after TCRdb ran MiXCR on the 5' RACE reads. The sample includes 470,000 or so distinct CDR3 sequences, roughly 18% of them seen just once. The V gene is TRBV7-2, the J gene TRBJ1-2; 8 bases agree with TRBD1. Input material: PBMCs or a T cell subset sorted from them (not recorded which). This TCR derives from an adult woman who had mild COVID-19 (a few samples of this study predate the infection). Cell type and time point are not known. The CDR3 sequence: CASSPDGQGYGYTF. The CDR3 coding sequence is TGTGCCAGCAGCCCCGACGGACAGGGCTATGGCTACACCTTC.